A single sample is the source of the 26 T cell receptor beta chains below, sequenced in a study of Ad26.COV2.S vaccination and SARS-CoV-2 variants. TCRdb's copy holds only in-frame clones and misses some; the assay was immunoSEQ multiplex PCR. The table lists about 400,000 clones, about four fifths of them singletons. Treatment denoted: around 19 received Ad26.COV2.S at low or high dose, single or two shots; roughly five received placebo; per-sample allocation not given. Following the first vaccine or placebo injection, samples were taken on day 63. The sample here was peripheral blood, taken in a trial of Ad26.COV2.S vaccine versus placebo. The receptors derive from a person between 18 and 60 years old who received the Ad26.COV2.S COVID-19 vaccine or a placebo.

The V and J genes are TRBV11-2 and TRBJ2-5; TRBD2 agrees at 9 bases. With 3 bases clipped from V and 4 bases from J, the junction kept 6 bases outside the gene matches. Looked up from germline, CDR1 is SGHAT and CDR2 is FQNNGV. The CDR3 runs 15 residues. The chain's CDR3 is CASSFSGSVGETQYF. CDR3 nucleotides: TGTGCCAGCAGCTTTAGCGGGAGCGTAGGAGAGACCCAGTACTTC.

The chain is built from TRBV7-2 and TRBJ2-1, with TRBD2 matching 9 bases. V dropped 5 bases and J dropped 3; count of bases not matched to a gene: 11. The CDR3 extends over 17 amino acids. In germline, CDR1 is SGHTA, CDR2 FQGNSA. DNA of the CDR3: TGTGCCAGCAGCCCCCGCGGCACTAGCGGGTACTACAATGAGCAGTTCTTC. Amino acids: CASSPRGTSGYYNEQFF.

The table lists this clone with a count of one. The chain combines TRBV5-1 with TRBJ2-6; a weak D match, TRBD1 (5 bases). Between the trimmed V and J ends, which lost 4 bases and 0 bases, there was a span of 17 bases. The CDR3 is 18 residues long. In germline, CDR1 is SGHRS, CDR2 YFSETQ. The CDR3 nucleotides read TGCGCCAGCAGCATACAGCCTCAGGGCTCCTCTGGGGCCAACGTCCTGACTTTC. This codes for CASSIQPQGSSGANVLTF.

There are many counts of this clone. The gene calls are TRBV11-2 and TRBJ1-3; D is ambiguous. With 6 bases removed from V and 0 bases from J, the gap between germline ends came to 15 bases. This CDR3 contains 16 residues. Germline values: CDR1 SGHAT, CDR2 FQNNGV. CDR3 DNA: TGTGCCAGCAGATCTATCGTTGGGTCCTCTGGAAACACCATATATTTT. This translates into CASRSIVGSSGNTIYF.

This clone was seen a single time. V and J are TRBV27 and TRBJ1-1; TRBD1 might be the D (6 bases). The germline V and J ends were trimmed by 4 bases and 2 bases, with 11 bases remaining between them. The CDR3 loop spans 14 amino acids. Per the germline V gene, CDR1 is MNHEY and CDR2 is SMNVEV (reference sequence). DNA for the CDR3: TGTGCCAGCAGTTACAGACAGGCTAACACTGAAGCTTTCTTT. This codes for CASSYRQANTEAFF.

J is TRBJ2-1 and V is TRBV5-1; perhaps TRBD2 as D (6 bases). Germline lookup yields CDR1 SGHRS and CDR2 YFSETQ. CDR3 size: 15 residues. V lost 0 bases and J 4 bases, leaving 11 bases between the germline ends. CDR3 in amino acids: CASSLAQLAYNEQFF. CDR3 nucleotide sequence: TGCGCCAGCAGCTTGGCCCAGCTAGCGTACAATGAGCAGTTCTTC.

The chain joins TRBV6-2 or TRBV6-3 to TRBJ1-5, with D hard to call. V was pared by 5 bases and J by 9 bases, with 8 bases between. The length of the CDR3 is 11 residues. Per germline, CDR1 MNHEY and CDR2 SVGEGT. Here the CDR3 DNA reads TGTGCCAGCAGTGCCGGTATGCCCCAGCATTTT. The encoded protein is CASSAGMPQHF.

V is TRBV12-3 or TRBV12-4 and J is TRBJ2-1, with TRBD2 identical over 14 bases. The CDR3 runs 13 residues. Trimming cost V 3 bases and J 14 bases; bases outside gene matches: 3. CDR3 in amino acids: CASSLGLAGDEFF. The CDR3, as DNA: TGTGCCAGCAGTTTGGGACTAGCGGGAGACGAGTTCTTC.

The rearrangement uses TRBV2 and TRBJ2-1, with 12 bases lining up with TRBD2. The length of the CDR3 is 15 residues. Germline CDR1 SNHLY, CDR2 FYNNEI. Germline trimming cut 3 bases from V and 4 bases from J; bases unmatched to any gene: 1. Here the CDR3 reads CASSEGLAGYNEQFF. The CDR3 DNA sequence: TGTGCCAGCAGTGAGGGACTAGCGGGTTACAATGAGCAGTTCTTC.

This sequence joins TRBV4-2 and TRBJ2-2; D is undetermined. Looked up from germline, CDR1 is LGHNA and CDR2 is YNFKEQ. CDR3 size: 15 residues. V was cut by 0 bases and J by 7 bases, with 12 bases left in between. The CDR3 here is CASSQEGRVDGELFF. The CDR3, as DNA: TGTGCCAGCAGCCAAGAAGGAAGGGTTGACGGGGAGCTGTTTTTT.

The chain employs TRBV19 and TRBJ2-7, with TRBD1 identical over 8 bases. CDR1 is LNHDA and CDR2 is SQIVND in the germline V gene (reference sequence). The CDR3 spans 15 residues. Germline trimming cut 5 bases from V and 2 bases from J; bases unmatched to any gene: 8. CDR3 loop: CASSPGQGVPYEQYF. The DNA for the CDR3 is TGTGCCAGTAGTCCCGGACAGGGAGTTCCCTACGAGCAGTACTTC.

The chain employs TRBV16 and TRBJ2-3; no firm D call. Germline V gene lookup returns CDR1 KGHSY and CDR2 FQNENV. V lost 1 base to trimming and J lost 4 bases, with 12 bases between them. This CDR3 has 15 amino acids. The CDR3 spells CASSQLATGADTQYF. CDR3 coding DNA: TGTGCCAGCAGCCAATTAGCCACCGGCGCAGATACGCAGTATTTT.

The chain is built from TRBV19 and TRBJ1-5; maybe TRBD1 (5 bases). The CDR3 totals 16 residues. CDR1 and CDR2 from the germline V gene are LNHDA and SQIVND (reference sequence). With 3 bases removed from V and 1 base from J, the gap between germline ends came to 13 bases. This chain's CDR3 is CASSISQWGSNQPQHF. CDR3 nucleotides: TGTGCCAGTAGTATCTCACAGTGGGGCAGCAATCAGCCCCAGCATTTT.

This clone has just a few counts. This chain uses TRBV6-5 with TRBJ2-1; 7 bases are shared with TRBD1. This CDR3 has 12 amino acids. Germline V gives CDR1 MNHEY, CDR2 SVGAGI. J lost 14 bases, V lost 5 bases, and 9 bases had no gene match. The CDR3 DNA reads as TGTGCCAGCAGTACCGCAGGGGGTCGGGAGTTCTTC. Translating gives CASSTAGGREFF.

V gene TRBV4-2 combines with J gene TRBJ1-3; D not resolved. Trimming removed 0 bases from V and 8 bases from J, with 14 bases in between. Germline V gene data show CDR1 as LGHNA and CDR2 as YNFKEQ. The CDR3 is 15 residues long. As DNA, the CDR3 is TGTGCCAGCAGCCAAGATAGGGCAGATGGGGACACCATATATTTT. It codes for CASSQDRADGDTIYF.

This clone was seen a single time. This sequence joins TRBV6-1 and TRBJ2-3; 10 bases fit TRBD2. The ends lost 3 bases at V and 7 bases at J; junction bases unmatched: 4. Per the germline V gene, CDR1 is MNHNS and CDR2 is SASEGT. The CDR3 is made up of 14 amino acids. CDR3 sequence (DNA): TGTGCCAGCAGTGACCGGACTAGCGGTAATACGCAGTATTTT. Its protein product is CASSDRTSGNTQYF.

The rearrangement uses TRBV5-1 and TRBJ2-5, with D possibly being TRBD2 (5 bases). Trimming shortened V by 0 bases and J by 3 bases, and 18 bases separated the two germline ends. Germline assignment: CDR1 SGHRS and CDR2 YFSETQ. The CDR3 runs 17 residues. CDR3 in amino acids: CASSLGLGPVGKETQYF. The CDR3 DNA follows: TGCGCCAGCAGCTTGGGTCTCGGTCCTGTCGGGAAAGAGACCCAGTACTTC.

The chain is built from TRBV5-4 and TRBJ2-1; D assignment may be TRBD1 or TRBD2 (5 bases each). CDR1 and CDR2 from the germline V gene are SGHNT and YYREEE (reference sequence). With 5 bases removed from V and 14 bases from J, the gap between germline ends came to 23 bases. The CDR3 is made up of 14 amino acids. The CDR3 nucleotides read TGTGCCAGCAGACGAGGGTTGTCGGGCGGCAGGGAGTTCTTC. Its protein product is CASRRGLSGGREFF.

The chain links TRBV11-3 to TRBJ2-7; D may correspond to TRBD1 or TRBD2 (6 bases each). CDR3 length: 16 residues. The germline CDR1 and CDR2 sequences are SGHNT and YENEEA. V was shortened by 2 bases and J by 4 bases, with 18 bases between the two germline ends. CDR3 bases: TGTGCCAGCAGCTTAATGGGCTCGGAGGGGGTTTACGAGCAGTACTTC. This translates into CASSLMGSEGVYEQYF.

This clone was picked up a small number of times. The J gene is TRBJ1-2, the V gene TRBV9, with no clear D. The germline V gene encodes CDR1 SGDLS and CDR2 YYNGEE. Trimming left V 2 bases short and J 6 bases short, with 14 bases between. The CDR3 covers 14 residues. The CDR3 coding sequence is TGTGCCAGCAGCGTCGAAAGCCGAAGTAATGGCTACACCTTC. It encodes CASSVESRSNGYTF.

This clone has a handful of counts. CDR3 nucleotide sequence: TGTGCCAGCAGCTCTTGGACGGACACTGAAGCTTTCTTT. Translation: CASSSWTDTEAFF. The chain employs TRBV7-9 and TRBJ1-1; D is unclear. Germline V gene sequence: CDR1 SEHNR, CDR2 FQNEAQ (reference sequence). The CDR3 is made up of 13 amino acids. The V and J ends lost 4 bases and 3 bases respectively, with 9 bases between them.

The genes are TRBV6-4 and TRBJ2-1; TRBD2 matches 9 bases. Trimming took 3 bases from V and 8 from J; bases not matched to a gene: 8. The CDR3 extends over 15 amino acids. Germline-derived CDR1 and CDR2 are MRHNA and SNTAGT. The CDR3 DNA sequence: TGTGCCAGCAGTGAAGCTAGCGGGGTGGGCCATGAGCAGTTCTTC. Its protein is CASSEASGVGHEQFF.

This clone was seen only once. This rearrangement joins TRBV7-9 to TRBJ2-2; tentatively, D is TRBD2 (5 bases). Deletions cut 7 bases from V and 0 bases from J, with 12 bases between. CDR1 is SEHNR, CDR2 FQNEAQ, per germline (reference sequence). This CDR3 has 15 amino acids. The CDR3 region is CASKLDSTNTGELFF. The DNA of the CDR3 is TGTGCCAGCAAGCTGGACTCAACGAACACCGGGGAGCTGTTTTTT.

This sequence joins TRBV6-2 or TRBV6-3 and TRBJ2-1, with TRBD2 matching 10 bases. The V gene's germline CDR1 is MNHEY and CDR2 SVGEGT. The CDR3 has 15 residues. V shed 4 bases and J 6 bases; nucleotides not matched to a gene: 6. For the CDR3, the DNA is TGTGCCAGCAGTTTGAGGAGGACTAGCGGCAATGAGCAGTTCTTC. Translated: CASSLRRTSGNEQFF.

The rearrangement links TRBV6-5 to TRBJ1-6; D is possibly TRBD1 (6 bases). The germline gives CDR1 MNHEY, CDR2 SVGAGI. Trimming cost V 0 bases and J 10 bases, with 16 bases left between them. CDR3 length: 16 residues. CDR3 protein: CASSYSNPQGYSPLHF. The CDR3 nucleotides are TGTGCCAGCAGTTACTCGAACCCACAGGGTTACTCACCCCTCCACTTT.

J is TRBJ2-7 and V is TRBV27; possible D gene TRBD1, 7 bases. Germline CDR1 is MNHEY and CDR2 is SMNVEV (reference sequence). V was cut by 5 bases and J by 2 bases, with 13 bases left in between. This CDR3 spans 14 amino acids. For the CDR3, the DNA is TGTGCCAGCAGTCAGGGGGGTACGACCTACGAGCAGTACTTC. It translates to CASSQGGTTYEQYF.